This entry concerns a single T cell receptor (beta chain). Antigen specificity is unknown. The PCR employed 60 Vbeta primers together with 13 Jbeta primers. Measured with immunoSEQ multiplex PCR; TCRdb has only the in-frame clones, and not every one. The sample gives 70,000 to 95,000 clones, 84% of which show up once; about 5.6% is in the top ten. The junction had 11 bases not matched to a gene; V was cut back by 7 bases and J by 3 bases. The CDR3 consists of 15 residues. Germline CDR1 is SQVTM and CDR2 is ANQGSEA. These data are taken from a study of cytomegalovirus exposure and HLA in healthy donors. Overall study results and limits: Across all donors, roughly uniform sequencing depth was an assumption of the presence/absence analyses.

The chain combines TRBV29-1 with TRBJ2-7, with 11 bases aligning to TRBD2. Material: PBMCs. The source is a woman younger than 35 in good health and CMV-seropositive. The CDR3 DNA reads TGCAGCGCAATTCCAACTAGCGGGAGACTCTACGAGCAGTACTTC. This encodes CSAIPTSGRLYEQYF.